This TCR beta chain derives from a study of PD-L1 blockade in urothelial cancer. Findings and limits, study-wide: Tumor-associated clones in blood expanded more at 3 weeks in durable-benefit patients.

Noted time point: peripheral blood 6 weeks after treatment start. Sequencing was performed with immunoSEQ multiplex PCR; in TCRdb, only in-frame clones are kept and a portion is missing. The repertoire holds 35,000 to 45,000 clones, with more than 75% as singletons. Germline V gene lookup returns CDR1 LNHDA and CDR2 SQIVND (reference sequence). The length of the CDR3 is 14 residues. V dropped 4 bases and J dropped 6 bases, with 13 bases sitting between them. About this clone: The target antigen is unknown.

The sequences come from PBMCs, collected around atezolizumab (anti-PD-L1) treatment. This TCR was recovered from a man aged 70-80 years with urothelial cancer. V and J are TRBV19 and TRBJ1-5; no reliable D call. CDR3 protein: CASSTLTGSQPQHF. The CDR3 DNA follows: TGTGCCAGTAGTACCCTGACGGGGAGTCAGCCCCAGCATTTT. Full variable domain (remainder filled in from reference TRBV19 and TRBJ1-5): DGGITQSPKYLFRKEGQNVTLSCEQNLNHDAMYWYRQDPGQGLRLIYYSQIVNDFQKGDIAEGYSVSREKKESFPLTVTSAQKNPTAFYLCASSTLTGSQPQHFGDGTRLSIL.